In this sample, the clone carrying this T cell receptor (beta chain) turned up once. The antigen remains unidentified. This CDR3 is 12 amino acids long. The V end lost 6 bases, the J end lost 9 bases, and 14 bases lay between the germline ends. Germline V gives CDR1 KGHSH, CDR2 LQKENI. This sample is part of a study of T cell responses to AZD1222 COVID-19 vaccine. On the study more broadly: Second-dose timings of about 4 or about 12 weeks were pooled. Study results and limitations: There were mostly white British donors and more females than males, and clonal diversity was possibly underestimated. With dominance at 160-218 and 743-854, vaccine-associated CD4 TCRs spanned spike. Nearly half of spike-specific TCRs reportedly target unmutated variant regions.

The repertoire was sequenced with immunoSEQ multiplex PCR; TCRdb's copy has only in-frame clones and lacks some. This table has some 89,000 clones, around 90% appearing once. The sample in question was peripheral blood, obtained on day 0 of AZD1222 vaccination. The source of this sequence is an adult in good health. The V and J genes are TRBV18 and TRBJ1-2, with D unclear. In nucleotides, the CDR3 is TGTGCCAGCTCCTACCAGGACGGGAGCTACACCTTC. Translated: CASSYQDGSYTF.